A selection of T cell receptor beta chains follows, all from one sample in a study of control samples from healthy donors and cancer patients. Method: immunoSEQ multiplex PCR; TCRdb's copy keeps in-frame clones and lacks some. The sample has about 140,000 clones, approximately 86% seen once. Material: blood. These TCRs come from a young man in good health. CDR3s include the opening cysteine and the closing phenylalanine or tryptophan. The order of the fields is J gene, clone size, D gene, V gene, CDR3 DNA, CDR3 protein. The D gene is left open where the match is weak. Rows give clone size only sometimes, using once, few, many, or a class for an expanded clone.

j_call: TRBJ2-2; clone_size: -; d_call: TRBD2; v_call: TRBV7-3; cdr3_nt: TGTGCCAGCAGCTTGGGACTAGCGGGTGCCCCCGGGGAGCTGTTTTTT; cdr3_aa: CASSLGLAGAPGELFF
j_call: TRBJ1-2; clone_size: -; d_call: TRBD1; v_call: TRBV5-6; cdr3_nt: TGTGCCAGCAGGCGTGACAGGGGGCTGAGTGGCTACACCTTC; cdr3_aa: CASRRDRGLSGYTF
j_call: TRBJ2-7; clone_size: -; d_call: TRBD1; v_call: TRBV11-2; cdr3_nt: TGTGCCAGCAGCTCTGGACAGGACTCCTACGAGCAGTACTTC; cdr3_aa: CASSSGQDSYEQYF
j_call: TRBJ1-2; clone_size: -; d_call: -; v_call: TRBV28; cdr3_nt: TGTGCCAGCAGTTTCAGGGGTCGGGATGGCTACACCTTC; cdr3_aa: CASSFRGRDGYTF
j_call: TRBJ2-7; clone_size: -; d_call: TRBD2; v_call: TRBV5-5; cdr3_nt: TGTGCCAGCAGAACCAGCGGGGGGGCTTACGAGCAGTACTTC; cdr3_aa: CASRTSGGAYEQYF
j_call: TRBJ2-1; clone_size: -; d_call: TRBD2; v_call: TRBV27; cdr3_nt: TGTGCCAGCAGTTTTCTAGCGGGGGGGGACAATGAGCAGTTCTTC; cdr3_aa: CASSFLAGGDNEQFF
j_call: TRBJ2-7; clone_size: -; d_call: -; v_call: TRBV6-5; cdr3_nt: TGTGCCAGCAGTAATGGGGGGAACCACTACGAGCAGTACTTC; cdr3_aa: CASSNGGNHYEQYF
j_call: TRBJ1-1; clone_size: -; d_call: TRBD1; v_call: TRBV6-5; cdr3_nt: TGTGCCACGACAAAATTGGGACAGGGAGAATCTTTCTTT; cdr3_aa: CATTKLGQGESFF
j_call: TRBJ1-1; clone_size: -; d_call: -; v_call: TRBV19; cdr3_nt: TGTGCCAGTAGTAGGAAACAGGTAAAGAACACTGAAGCTTTCTTT; cdr3_aa: CASSRKQVKNTEAFF
j_call: TRBJ1-1; clone_size: -; d_call: -; v_call: TRBV6-1; cdr3_nt: TGTGCCAGCAGTGAGTTCTTTATGGGGACTGAAGCTTTCTTT; cdr3_aa: CASSEFFMGTEAFF
j_call: TRBJ2-7; clone_size: -; d_call: TRBD1; v_call: TRBV18; cdr3_nt: TGTGCCAGCTCACTGGACAGGAACTACGAGCAGTACTTC; cdr3_aa: CASSLDRNYEQYF
j_call: TRBJ1-2; clone_size: -; d_call: -; v_call: TRBV11-2; cdr3_nt: TGTGCCAGCAGCGAGGCCAGGCACGACTTAAACTATGGCTACACCTTC; cdr3_aa: CASSEARHDLNYGYTF
j_call: TRBJ2-5; clone_size: -; d_call: -; v_call: TRBV5-8; cdr3_nt: TGTGCCAGCAGCTCTCTGACAGGACTCCAAGAGACCCAGTACTTC; cdr3_aa: CASSSLTGLQETQYF
j_call: TRBJ1-2; clone_size: -; d_call: TRBD1; v_call: TRBV5-8; cdr3_nt: TGTGCCAGCAGTTTGCCACAGGGGGCGACCTATGGCTACACCTTC; cdr3_aa: CASSLPQGATYGYTF
j_call: TRBJ1-1; clone_size: -; d_call: -; v_call: TRBV4-1; cdr3_nt: TGCGCCAGCAGCCGACAGGAGAACACTGAAGCTTTCTTT; cdr3_aa: CASSRQENTEAFF
j_call: TRBJ2-2; clone_size: -; d_call: TRBD1; v_call: TRBV7-3; cdr3_nt: TGTGCCAGCAGCTTAAAGGCTCAGGGGGCTGGGGAGCTGTTTTTT; cdr3_aa: CASSLKAQGAGELFF
j_call: TRBJ2-7; clone_size: once; d_call: TRBD2; v_call: TRBV5-1; cdr3_nt: TGCGCCAGCAGCCAAGGACTAGCGGGGTCCTACGAGCAGTACTTC; cdr3_aa: CASSQGLAGSYEQYF
j_call: TRBJ2-7; clone_size: once; d_call: TRBD1; v_call: TRBV7-2; cdr3_nt: TGTGCCAGCAGCTTCACAGGGGGCGGGTACGAGCAGTACTTC; cdr3_aa: CASSFTGGGYEQYF
j_call: TRBJ2-2; clone_size: -; d_call: -; v_call: TRBV6-5; cdr3_nt: TGTGCCAGCAGGGCCTCGGGCACCGGGGAGCTGTTTTTT; cdr3_aa: CASRASGTGELFF
j_call: TRBJ1-5; clone_size: -; d_call: TRBD1; v_call: TRBV19; cdr3_nt: TGTGCCAGTAGTCGACAGGGGAATCAGCCCCAGCATTTT; cdr3_aa: CASSRQGNQPQHF
j_call: TRBJ2-3; clone_size: -; d_call: TRBD2; v_call: TRBV4-3; cdr3_nt: TGCGCCAGCAGCCAAGAATCCTCCTTGGGACTAGCGGGTATCACAGATACGCAGTATTTT; cdr3_aa: CASSQESSLGLAGITDTQYF
j_call: TRBJ2-6; clone_size: -; d_call: -; v_call: TRBV11-2; cdr3_nt: TGTGCCAGCAGCTTAGGAAAGGGATATGGTGGGGCCAACGTCCTGACTTTC; cdr3_aa: CASSLGKGYGGANVLTF
j_call: TRBJ1-1; clone_size: -; d_call: -; v_call: TRBV5-1; cdr3_nt: TGCGCCAGCAGCTTGGGGGCGTTAAGGATCACTGAAGCTTTCTTT; cdr3_aa: CASSLGALRITEAFF
j_call: TRBJ1-3; clone_size: once; d_call: -; v_call: TRBV9; cdr3_nt: TGTGCCAGCAGCACTGCCGGGGGAAACACCATATATTTT; cdr3_aa: CASSTAGGNTIYF
j_call: TRBJ1-6; clone_size: -; d_call: -; v_call: TRBV10-1; cdr3_nt: TGCGCCAGCACCCCAGGGCGGCTAGATAATTCACCCCTCCACTTT; cdr3_aa: CASTPGRLDNSPLHF
j_call: TRBJ1-4; clone_size: once; d_call: TRBD1; v_call: TRBV7-2; cdr3_nt: TGTGCCAGCAGCCCAACAAGGACAGGGGGCGGAGGTGAAAAACTGTTTTTT; cdr3_aa: CASSPTRTGGGGEKLFF
j_call: TRBJ1-1; clone_size: -; d_call: -; v_call: TRBV19; cdr3_nt: TGTGCCAGTAGTACGACGGCACGGAACACTGAAGCTTTCTTT; cdr3_aa: CASSTTARNTEAFF
j_call: TRBJ2-2; clone_size: -; d_call: -; v_call: TRBV15; cdr3_nt: TGTGCCACCAGCAGAGCGGAGAAAACCGGGGAGCTGTTTTTT; cdr3_aa: CATSRAEKTGELFF
j_call: TRBJ1-5; clone_size: -; d_call: -; v_call: TRBV4-1; cdr3_nt: TGCGCCAGCAGCCAAGCAGGGAATCAGCCCCAGCATTTT; cdr3_aa: CASSQAGNQPQHF
j_call: TRBJ1-5; clone_size: -; d_call: -; v_call: TRBV14; cdr3_nt: TGTGCCAGCAGCCAAGTGACAGGCAGCAATCAGCCCCAGCATTTT; cdr3_aa: CASSQVTGSNQPQHF
j_call: TRBJ1-1; clone_size: -; d_call: -; v_call: TRBV29-1; cdr3_nt: TGCAGCGCTGAGAAAGGGTTGAACACTGAAGCTTTCTTT; cdr3_aa: CSAEKGLNTEAFF
j_call: TRBJ2-3; clone_size: -; d_call: -; v_call: TRBV5-8; cdr3_nt: TGTGCCAGCAGCTTGGATACAGGGTGGCGCACAGATACGCAGTATTTT; cdr3_aa: CASSLDTGWRTDTQYF
j_call: TRBJ2-1; clone_size: once; d_call: -; v_call: TRBV28; cdr3_nt: TGTGCCAGCAGACCAAGGTTTCCCTCCTACAATGAGCAGTTCTTC; cdr3_aa: CASRPRFPSYNEQFF
j_call: TRBJ1-5; clone_size: -; d_call: -; v_call: TRBV4-1; cdr3_nt: TGCGCCAGCAGCCCCCAGCAGGATAGGAATCAGCCCCAGCATTTT; cdr3_aa: CASSPQQDRNQPQHF
j_call: TRBJ2-7; clone_size: -; d_call: -; v_call: TRBV6-5; cdr3_nt: TGTGCCAGCAGTTACAAGGGGCCCCCCTCCTACGAGCAGTACTTC; cdr3_aa: CASSYKGPPSYEQYF
j_call: TRBJ2-1; clone_size: few; d_call: TRBD1; v_call: TRBV6-9; cdr3_nt: TGTGCCAGCAGTTATTCGACGTGTACAGGGGGCTACAATGAGCAGTTCTTC; cdr3_aa: CASSYSTCTGGYNEQFF